This T cell receptor (beta chain) originates from a study of blood T cells in healthy people across ages (dated by TCRdb to about 2015). Broadly, across the study: In model experiments, template switching captured about one uniquely barcoded TCR beta cDNA molecule for every two T cells. To track age-related changes in TCR beta repertoire diversity, the study relied on deep sequencing normalized with unique cDNA molecular identifiers. Four age groups were formed from the donors: young (average 16 years), middle-aged (approximately 42), aged (roughly 59) and long-lived (around 82). Donors of different ages were randomly distributed across sequencing lanes to avoid experimental bias. Using the same blood draw, the study looked at two additional independent replicas of 1 million unique cDNA reads for two donors, one aged 18 to 29 and the other aged 80 or older.

The roughly 37 donors, aged 6 to 90 years, were systemically healthy Caucasian individuals from Russia. Around 10 milliliters of peripheral blood were collected from each donor into EDTA-treated Vacutainer tubes. Ficoll-Paque density-gradient centrifugation was used to isolate PBMCs, with at least 6.5 million per sample. Total RNA was extracted from PBMCs with Trizol reagent, with at least 5.5 micrograms obtained per sample. Naive CD45RAhigh/CD27high T cell percentages were measured by flow cytometry on a PBMC aliquot from every donor. The CDR3 goes from the cysteine to the phenylalanine over 16 residues. Solely the CDR3 DNA is kept, with 48 bases framed from the first base. Trimming removed 1 base from V and 3 bases from J, leaving 14 bases between the germline ends. The germline V gene gives CDR1 as SGHRS and CDR2 as YFSETQ. Points the paper makes about the study in general: Compared with the aged group, the long-lived group had more naive CD4+ T cells, fewer expanded clones and increased TCR diversity, suggesting age selection. Estimates of total diversity based on one million sequenced T cells were considered lower bounds and underestimates. A strong correlation was found between observed TCR beta diversity and the percentage of naive T cells measured by flow cytometry. Bulk unsorted PBMC profiling prevented conclusive comparison of naive and antigen-experienced compartments. As age increased, observed TCR beta diversity per million T cells dropped in a roughly linear way, and a significant reduction was already evident by age around 41. Donor CMV infection status was unknown, potentially confounding age-related changes in expanded clonotypes.

Receptors were amplified or captured by 5' RACE. The sample was run on an Illumina HiSeq 2500. A second PCR of 7 to 11 cycles was performed with a sample-barcoded 5' primer and a J-beta primer mix. Each TCR beta cDNA molecule received a unique molecular identifier from a template-switch 5' adaptor carrying 12 random nucleotides. Each sample yielded at least 3 million CDR3-containing paired-end reads. First-strand cDNA was synthesized from all RNA with the Mint cDNA synthesis kit, primed by a TRBC-specific oligonucleotide. After uracil-DNA glycosylase treatment, a first 18-cycle PCR used universal primers M1SS and BC2_uni_R on all cDNA. The study's processing was this. Each sample was normalized by randomly selecting 1 million high-quality reads, each carrying a distinct molecular identifier. Instead of being binned into consensus sequences, reads that shared molecular identifiers were thrown out. MiTCR, with a Q25 quality threshold and the strictest error-elimination algorithm, was used for CDR3 identification, clonotype clustering and error correction. Lower-bound total TCR beta diversity was estimated with a nonparametric unseen species model using Euler transformation. TCRdb trimmed public reads at Q25 via fastp, called clones via MiXCR and kept in-frame beta chains. For every CDR3 protein sequence, its rows merge into one entry that carries the most common genes and DNA. TCRdb's processing, not the study's, gives the V and J calls here. Present in this sample are over a million distinct CDR3 sequences, around 39% of which were seen just once. 7.9% of the sample is held by the ten biggest clonotypes.

This clonotype was seen a handful of times. Its recognized antigen is unknown. No much larger clone is present one base from it, and per-base qualities are unavailable. The receptor was isolated from a woman aged 18-30 years in good health. Sequencing was performed on blood. The rearrangement joined TRBV5-1 to TRBJ2-1, with the D segment identity uncertain. This receptor has the CDR3 CASSLLGPPYYNEQFF. The nucleotide sequence is given as TGCGCCAGCAGCTTGTTAGGACCGCCCTACTACAATGAGCAGTTCTTC.